This T cell receptor (beta chain) was profiled in a study of metastatic and nonmetastatic thyroid tumors. Background on the study: It was across blood and tumor or nodule tissue from malignant and benign thyroid patients that repertoires were compared. General observations from the study: Versus benign nodules, malignant thyroid tumors reportedly had significantly higher TCR beta diversity, in blood and tumor.

Notes on this clone: Its target is not known.

Patients were all untreated before their thyroid surgery. Germline CDR1 reads LNHDA; CDR2 reads SQIVND (reference sequence). Between the trimmed V and J ends, which lost 3 bases and 4 bases, there was a span of 13 bases. The CDR3 length is 15 residues. Methods used by the authors: It was from CDR3 differences across clinicopathological groups that a distant-metastasis classifier for papillary thyroid cancer was built. Through MiXCR, TCRdb re-clonotyped the PCR reads. The V and J calls were determined by TCRdb, not by the authors. The sample lists about 16,000 clones; around a sixth were seen once. The origin of this receptor is a female donor with papillary thyroid cancer or a benign thyroid nodule (not recorded which). Some clones in this sample may be carry-over from other donors' samples. The chain employs TRBV19 and TRBJ1-3; D uncertain. The sample consisted of blood. The CDR3 region has the DNA TGTGCCAGTAGTATCGTTATGAACCGCGGAAACACCATATATTTT. It encodes CASSIVMNRGNTIYF.